This T cell receptor beta chain derives from a study of early T cells in non-severe SARS-CoV-2 infection. Study information: Sequencing of bulk RNA from unsorted whole blood was done, without chain pairing. Overall study results and limits: Matching with VDJdb favored anti-spike CD8 responses (missing private and CD4 specificities).

Individual cDNA molecules received unique molecular identifiers. TCRdb re-derived calls from the 5' RACE reads in MiXCR, one entry per CDR3 protein. The sample carries 30,000 to 35,000 distinct CDR3 sequences, less than 8% recorded once. At least ten counts were recorded for this clonotype. The antigen is not known. A junction end diverges from the germline sequence, so it may reflect a read error. In germline, CDR1 is KGHDR, CDR2 SFDVKD. The CDR3 consists of 14 residues. This clonotype originated in an adult who was a healthcare worker with PCR-confirmed SARS-CoV-2 infection or an uninfected control (not recorded which). The rearrangement links TRBV24-1 to TRBJ2-3; the match to TRBD2 covers 8 bases. The material sequenced was whole blood. This chain's CDR3 is CATSDPAGVDTQFF. CDR3 sequence (DNA): TGTGCCACCAGTGACCCAGCGGGGGTGGATACGCAGTTTTTT.